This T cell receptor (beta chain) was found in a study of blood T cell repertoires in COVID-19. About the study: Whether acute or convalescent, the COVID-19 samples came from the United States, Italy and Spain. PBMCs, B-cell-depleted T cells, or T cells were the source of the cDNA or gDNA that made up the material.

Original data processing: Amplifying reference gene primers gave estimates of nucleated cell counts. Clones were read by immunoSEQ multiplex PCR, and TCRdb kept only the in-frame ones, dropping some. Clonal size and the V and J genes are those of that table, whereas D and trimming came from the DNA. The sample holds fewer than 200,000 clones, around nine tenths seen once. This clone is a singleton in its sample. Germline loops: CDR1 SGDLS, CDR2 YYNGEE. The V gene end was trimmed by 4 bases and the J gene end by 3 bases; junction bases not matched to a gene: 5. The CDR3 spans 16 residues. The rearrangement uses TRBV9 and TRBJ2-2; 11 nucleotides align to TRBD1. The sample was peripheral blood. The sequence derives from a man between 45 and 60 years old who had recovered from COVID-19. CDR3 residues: CASSPRDRGYTGELFF. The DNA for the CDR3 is TGTGCCAGCAGCCCTCGGGACAGGGGGTACACCGGGGAGCTGTTTTTT.